This T cell receptor (beta chain) was observed in a study of blood T cells in healthy people across ages. Alongside a J-beta primer mix, a sample-barcoded 5' primer served in a second PCR lasting about 7 to 12 cycles. TCRdb analysed the 5' RACE reads with MiXCR anew, one entry per CDR3 protein. The sample contains some 1.5 million distinct CDR3 sequences, roughly 43% of which appear only once. Points on this clonotype: Its target is not known.

The CDR3 extends over 15 amino acids. Losses at the gene ends were 3 bases for V and 1 base for J; bases not matched to a gene: 4. Per germline, CDR1 LGHDT and CDR2 YNNKEL (reference sequence). Broader study findings: Older individuals had lower TCR beta diversity per million T cells (the decline was roughly linear).

Sample: blood. This receptor was taken from a woman aged 18-35 years in good health. This chain links TRBV3-1 with TRBJ1-1; 8 bases map to TRBD1. The CDR3, as DNA: TGTGCCAGCAGCCAGAGGGACAGGCAGAACACTGAAGCTTTCTTT. The encoded protein is CASSQRDRQNTEAFF.